The TCR beta chain described here comes from a study of a mutant IDH1 vaccine in newly diagnosed glioma. The wider study: Patients got their first vaccination 4-6 weeks after radiotherapy alone, or with temozolomide cycles. Earlier treatment was radiotherapy, temozolomide, or both, with most getting both. A 62.5% male, approximately 38% female split and a mean age of approximately 40 years characterized treated patients.

This clone was found a few times. The antigen remains unidentified. Notes on the study in general: Most patients, 85% to 95%, showed vaccine-induced immune responses.

Profiling relied on immunoSEQ multiplex PCR, and the TCRdb table lists in-frame clones only, not all of them. This sample carries 60,000 or so clones, 82% of them seen once, and the ten largest clones take roughly 3.2%. The time point is: week 5, during vaccination. Each vaccine dose was 300 ug of mutant IDH1 20-mer peptide, with topical imiquimod. V lost 2 bases to trimming and J lost 0 bases; unmatched junction nucleotides: 9. Germline V gene lookup returns CDR1 SGHTA and CDR2 FQGTGA. The CDR3 runs 18 residues. This receptor was identified in a woman between 18 and 29 years old with glioma. Some clones in this sample may be carry-over from other donors' samples. V gene TRBV7-3 combines with J gene TRBJ1-1, with 10 bases fitting TRBD1. The input for sequencing was PBMCs, taken from a glioma patient whose treatment included an IDH1 peptide vaccine. The CDR3 reads CASSLRAGTGELNTEAFF. The CDR3 coding sequence is TGTGCCAGCAGCTTACGTGCCGGGACAGGGGAACTGAACACTGAAGCTTTCTTT.